The rows below give T cell receptor beta chains drawn from one sample of a study of T-cell reconstitution after alpha-beta-depleted transplantation in children. TCRdb called the PCR reads again in MiXCR, with one record for every CDR3 protein. The data show hundreds of thousands of distinct CDR3 sequences, around 12% seen once. Material: PBMCs from the stem cell graft donor, obtained from the stem cell graft. These receptors were collected from a human donor who donated a stem cell graft to a child with combined immunodeficiency. CDR3s include the opening cysteine and the closing phenylalanine or tryptophan. The D gene is left open where the match is weak. Size tells how often a clone was seen (once, few, many) or the class of an expanded clone, and some rows leave it out.

clone_size j_call d_call v_call cdr3_nt cdr3_aa
few TRBJ1-1 - TRBV6-2/TRBV6-3 TGTGCCAGCAATGGGGCCATCTATGATGAAGCTTTCTTT CASNGAIYDEAFF
few TRBJ2-1 - TRBV6-2/TRBV6-3 TGTGCCAGCAGTTTCGCTGAGAGTTCCTACAATGAGCAGTTCTTC CASSFAESSYNEQFF
few TRBJ2-7 TRBD2 TRBV7-9 TGTGCCAGCAGACAAGGAGGGGCTAGCGGGAGCTCCTACGAGCAGTACTTC CASRQGGASGSSYEQYF
many TRBJ2-1 - TRBV12-5 TGTGCTAGTGAGGCCTACAATGAGCAGTTCTTC CASEAYNEQFF
few TRBJ2-4 TRBD2 TRBV5-1 TGCGCCAGCAGCAACACCGGGGGGGGCAAAAACATTCAGTACTTC CASSNTGGGKNIQYF
- TRBJ2-7 TRBD1 TRBV7-8 TGTGCCAGCAGCTTATCCCGACAGGGGGAGTACGAGCAGTACTTC CASSLSRQGEYEQYF
many TRBJ2-1 - TRBV6-5 TGTGCCAGCAGTTACGGTCTGTCCGGGGCGGGTGAGCAGTTCTTC CASSYGLSGAGEQFF
- TRBJ2-3 - TRBV9 TGTGCCAGCAGCCCCCGACTAGTCATCCCAGATACGCAGTATTTT CASSPRLVIPDTQYF
many TRBJ2-3 - TRBV5-1 TGCGCCAGCGGACAGAGCACAGATACGCAGTATTTT CASGQSTDTQYF
few TRBJ2-7 TRBD1 TRBV7-2 TGTGCCAGCAGCTCCGCAGGGGGCTGGGTTAGAGAGCAGTACTTC CASSSAGGWVREQYF
many TRBJ2-7 - TRBV15 TGTGCCACCAGCAGTGACGGGAGTTACGAGCAGTACTTC CATSSDGSYEQYF
many TRBJ2-7 TRBD2 TRBV25-1 TGTGCCAGCAGCGGGGGGTCCTACGAGCAGTACTTC CASSGGSYEQYF
- TRBJ2-3 - TRBV29-1 TGCAGCGTTGATCCGGACAACACAGATACGCAGTATTTT CSVDPDNTDTQYF
once TRBJ2-2 - TRBV9 TGTGCCAGCAGCACCAGGGGGGACGACAACACCGGGGAGCTGTTTTTT CASSTRGDDNTGELFF
few TRBJ1-5 TRBD1 TRBV15 TGTGCCACCAGCAGAGTCAGGGGGTATCAGCCCCAGCATTTT CATSRVRGYQPQHF
few TRBJ2-1 - TRBV30 TGTGCCTGGGTCCTCAGGGGATCCCGAAATGAGCAGTTCTTC CAWVLRGSRNEQFF
few TRBJ2-7 TRBD1 TRBV7-8 TGTGCCAGCAGCTCGGCCGGGACAGCTGTCTACGAGCAGTACTTC CASSSAGTAVYEQYF
few TRBJ2-2 - TRBV28 TGTGCCAGCAGCCTAGGATCAGGGAGGTCGAACACCGGGGAGCTGTTTTTT CASSLGSGRSNTGELFF
- TRBJ2-3 - TRBV12-3/TRBV12-4 TGTGCCAGCAGTTTGCGAGACGTTCGCACAGATACGCAGTATTTT CASSLRDVRTDTQYF
few TRBJ2-2 - TRBV12-3/TRBV12-4 TGTGCCAGCACCTTCGGGCCTGCAGCGAACACCGGGGAGCTGTTTTTT CASTFGPAANTGELFF
many TRBJ1-5 - TRBV5-6 TGTGCCAGCAGCTTGATGTCACCCGGAAATCAGCCCCAGCATTTT CASSLMSPGNQPQHF
few TRBJ2-1 - TRBV6-5 TGTGCCAGCAGTTACCAGGGGCTACGCTACAATGAGCAGTTCTTC CASSYQGLRYNEQFF
- TRBJ1-5 - TRBV7-2 TGTGCCAGCACCTGGAAAGGTGGTAGCAATCAGCCCCAGCATTTT CASTWKGGSNQPQHF
- TRBJ1-1 - TRBV12-5 TGTGCTAGTGGTTTGGCCCATGACACTGAAGCTTTCTTT CASGLAHDTEAFF
few TRBJ2-5 - TRBV20-1 TGCAGTGCTAACCCCCCAACAGGGCTCCAAGAGACCCAGTACTTC CSANPPTGLQETQYF
few TRBJ2-5 TRBD1 TRBV13 TGTGCCAGCAGCTCCTTACAGGGGGCCAGGGAGACCCAGTACTTC CASSSLQGARETQYF
- TRBJ2-7 - TRBV29-1 TGCAGCGTTCAGAGTGGGAGCTACGAGCAGTACTTC CSVQSGSYEQYF
few TRBJ2-7 TRBD2 TRBV15 TGTGCCACCAGCAGAGATCTCGCGGGAGCTTCCGAGCAGTACTTC CATSRDLAGASEQYF
- TRBJ2-1 TRBD2 TRBV7-9 TGTGCCAGCAGCCCGCGGGGGGCTGGATATGAGCAGTTCTTC CASSPRGAGYEQFF
- TRBJ2-3 - TRBV18 TGTGCCAGCTCTCACAGCGACAGATCAGATACGCAGTATTTT CASSHSDRSDTQYF
few TRBJ2-6 - TRBV6-1 TGTGCCAGCAGTGGCCGGCTGAGCTCTGGGGCCAACGTCCTGACTTTC CASSGRLSSGANVLTF
- TRBJ2-7 - TRBV27 TGTGCCAGCAGTTATGTGGGGGAGGTGTACGAGCAGTACTTC CASSYVGEVYEQYF
- TRBJ2-2 TRBD2 TRBV6-5 TGTGCCAGCAGTTACTTCACTAGCGGGATGGGGGAGCTGTTTTTT CASSYFTSGMGELFF
- TRBJ2-1 - TRBV10-3 TGTGCCATCAGTCCCCAAGCGGGTGGCGGCAATGAGCAGTTCTTC CAISPQAGGGNEQFF
many TRBJ2-1 - TRBV29-1 TGCAGCGTTGATCCGGGGGCTATGAATGAGCAGTTCTTC CSVDPGAMNEQFF
many TRBJ1-3 - TRBV4-3 TGCGCCAGCAGCCCCGTCTCCTTCCGGGCCCCCGAGGACACCATATATTTT CASSPVSFRAPEDTIYF
few TRBJ2-3 - TRBV7-2 TGTGCCAGCAGCTTAGTGGGACTCGACACAGATACGCAGTATTTT CASSLVGLDTDTQYF
many TRBJ2-5 - TRBV7-2 TGTGCCAGCAGCCGGGTTGTAGGGGAGACCCAGTACTTC CASSRVVGETQYF
- TRBJ2-7 - TRBV6-5 TGTGCCAGCAGTTACTCGGACAGCCTCGGTTATCCTTACGAGCAGTACTTC CASSYSDSLGYPYEQYF
many TRBJ2-7 TRBD2 TRBV25-1 TGTGCCAGCAGTGGCATAGCGGGAGGGCCGGAGCAGTACTTC CASSGIAGGPEQYF
- TRBJ2-7 TRBD2 TRBV3-1 TGTGCCAGCAGCCAAGATGGGACTACCTCCTACGAGCAGTACTTC CASSQDGTTSYEQYF
many TRBJ2-2 - TRBV24-1 TGTGCCACCAGTGTTGAAGGGAGAACCGGGGAGCTGTTTTTT CATSVEGRTGELFF
few TRBJ1-2 TRBD1 TRBV29-1 TGCAGCGTTGAAGGGGACAGGGTTGGCTACACCTTC CSVEGDRVGYTF
- TRBJ2-7 TRBD2 TRBV11-2 TGTGCCAGCAGCTTTGCACTAGCGGGCTACGAGCAGTACTTC CASSFALAGYEQYF
few TRBJ2-7 TRBD1 TRBV7-2 TGTGCCAGCAGCTACATGCCAGGACAGGGTTACGAGCAGTACTTC CASSYMPGQGYEQYF
few TRBJ1-2 - TRBV18 TGTGCCAGCTCACCACAGGGGCCGGGGAACTATGGCTACACCTTC CASSPQGPGNYGYTF
medium-sized TRBJ2-3 TRBD1 TRBV5-1 TGCGCCAGCGCAACCGGGACAGGGAGGACATACGCGCAGTATTTT CASATGTGRTYAQYF
many TRBJ2-3 - TRBV15 TGTGCCACCAGCAGAGATGGAGCTAGCGTAGATACGCAGTATTTT CATSRDGASVDTQYF
few TRBJ2-5 - TRBV3-1 TGTGCCAGCAGCCAAGGAGGGGCGGCCCAGTACTTC CASSQGGAAQYF
many TRBJ2-7 - TRBV12-3/TRBV12-4 TGTGCCAGCAGTTTAAAGGAGGGTGGGTCCTACGAGCAGTACTTC CASSLKEGGSYEQYF
few TRBJ2-1 TRBD1 TRBV13 TGTGCCAGCAGCCCCCGACAGGGTACGGACAATGAGCAGTTCTTC CASSPRQGTDNEQFF
- TRBJ2-2 - TRBV12-3/TRBV12-4 TGTGCCAGCAGCCAGATAGGGGCAGGGGAGCTGTTTTTT CASSQIGAGELFF
many TRBJ2-2 - TRBV20-1 TGCAGTGCTAGGGCTCCGAACACCGGGGAGCTGTTTTTT CSARAPNTGELFF
few TRBJ2-5 - TRBV20-1 TGCAGTGCTGCTGAGTGGGGGCCGGAGACCCAGTACTTC CSAAEWGPETQYF
many TRBJ2-2 - TRBV25-1 TGTGCCAGCAGCACGGGACCCTATCTCACCGGGGAGCTGTTTTTT CASSTGPYLTGELFF